A selection of T cell receptor beta chains follows, all from one sample in a study of blood T cell repertoires in COVID-19. Repertoires were generated with immunoSEQ multiplex PCR, while TCRdb's copy carries only in-frame clones and drops some. Among about 110,000 clones listed, around three quarters were seen once. The sequenced sample was peripheral blood. These receptors were taken from a woman aged 60-75 years with acute or convalescent COVID-19. Each CDR3 is given without its conserved first and last residue.

V gene	J gene	CDR3 protein
TRBV5-1	TRBJ2-7	ASSPIQGRSYEQY
TRBV5-1	TRBJ2-3	ASSLVSSGESSTDTQY
TRBV19	TRBJ2-6	ASSRDRAGANVLT
TRBV9	TRBJ2-7	ASSVGGLTNYEQY
TRBV5-1	TRBJ2-5	ASSSGQGRETQY
TRBV9	TRBJ1-1	ASSAGTGGWATEAF
TRBV7-9	TRBJ2-7	ASSSLEDFYEQY
TRBV6-5	TRBJ1-1	ASRSETGNTEAF
TRBV5-1	TRBJ2-1	ASSRTSGAIGNEQF
TRBV9	TRBJ1-4	ASSPKTTQEKLF